Following are 16 T cell receptor beta chains from one sample sequenced in a study of T cells in Graves' hyperthyroidism and ophthalmopathy. TCR beta CDR3 regions were amplified from RNA. With the HTBI primer set, the TCR CDR3 went through a first round of RT-PCR. TCRdb itself ran the multiplex PCR reads through MiXCR, one entry per CDR3 protein. In the table there are hundreds of thousands of distinct CDR3 sequences, about 14% of which are singletons. The sample was blood. The receptors were gathered from a woman in her 50s with Graves' ophthalmopathy.

The CDR3 DNA reads as TGTGCCAATAACTATCAGCCCCAGCATTTT. Protein: CANNYQPQHF. This chain joins TRBV28 and TRBJ1-5, with unresolved D. The CDR3 consists of 10 residues. Germline CDR1 and CDR2: MDHEN and SYDVKM. Trimming cost V 10 bases and J 5 bases, with 6 bases left between them.

The chain links TRBV4-3 to TRBJ1-1, with D tentatively TRBD1 (6 bases). Germline V gives CDR1 LGHNA, CDR2 YSLEER. This CDR3 region has 16 residues. The V end lost 0 bases, the J end lost 1 base, and 12 bases lay between the germline ends. CDR3 sequence reads: CASSQDLAGQNTEAFF. In nucleotides, the CDR3 is TGCGCCAGCAGCCAAGATTTAGCGGGACAGAACACTGAAGCTTTCTTT.

This clonotype was seen just once. This sequence may be a read error, since a much larger clone differs from it by one base. V is TRBV29-1 and J is TRBJ2-7, with D possibly being TRBD2 (5 bases). This CDR3 contains 11 residues. Germline V CDR1 and CDR2: SQVTM, ANQGSEA. Trimming pared 7 bases from V and 5 bases from J, leaving 12 bases between. CDR3 region: CSGVPGNEQYF. The CDR3 bases are TGCAGCGGAGTTCCGGGAAACGAGCAGTACTTC.

This clonotype came up a few times. The chain carries TRBV29-1 and TRBJ2-6, with D perhaps TRBD1 (6 bases). This CDR3 comprises 16 residues. Trimming took off 3 bases at V and 0 bases at J, with 12 bases between the two ends. Germline values: CDR1 SQVTM, CDR2 ANQGSEA. CDR3 amino acids: CSVDGRGSSGANVLTF. For the CDR3, the DNA is TGCAGCGTTGACGGCAGGGGAAGCTCTGGGGCCAACGTCCTGACTTTC.

This clonotype has ten or more counts. This chain connects TRBV28 to TRBJ1-4, with 12 bases fitting TRBD1. The junction had 10 bases not matched to a gene; V was cut back by 2 bases and J by 12 bases. Germline V gives CDR1 MDHEN, CDR2 SYDVKM. This CDR3 region has 16 residues. Here the CDR3 DNA reads TGTGCCAGCAGTTTAACGGGACAGGGGGCTATCCTACAACTGTTTTTT. It codes for CASSLTGQGAILQLFF.

This clonotype was seen many times. The CDR3 nucleotides read TGTGCCAGTAGTATAGGAGCGGGGAACACTGAAGCTTTCTTT. Translated, it gives CASSIGAGNTEAFF. This rearrangement joins TRBV19 to TRBJ1-1; D remains ambiguous. The germline CDR1 and CDR2 sequences are LNHDA and SQIVND (reference sequence). The CDR3 consists of 14 residues. The ends were cut back, 1 base at V and 1 base at J, with 7 bases in the middle.

V gene TRBV5-4 combines with J gene TRBJ1-4, with D perhaps matching TRBD1 (5 bases). Trimming took 2 bases from V and 7 from J, leaving 15 bases between them. Germline V gene lookup returns CDR1 SGHNT and CDR2 YYREEE (reference sequence). The CDR3 is 15 amino acids. CDR3 sequence reads: CASSFRQGAGEKLFF. For the CDR3, the DNA is TGTGCCAGCAGCTTTCGACAAGGGGCAGGTGAAAAACTGTTTTTT.

This clonotype came up many times. V is TRBV14 and J is TRBJ2-3; the match to TRBD2 covers 16 bases. This CDR3 spans 19 amino acids. Germline CDR1 is SGHDN and CDR2 is FVKESK. The ends lost 0 bases at V and 3 bases at J; junction bases unmatched: 6. The chain's CDR3 is CASSQEKPGLAGGTDTQYF. CDR3 nucleotide sequence: TGTGCCAGCAGCCAAGAGAAACCGGGACTAGCGGGAGGGACAGATACGCAGTATTTT.

This clonotype was counted at least ten times. The gene calls are TRBV18 and TRBJ2-4, with D uncertain. This CDR3 is built from 13 residues. The V gene lost 1 base and the J gene lost 8 bases, with 9 bases spanning the gap. The germline V gene encodes CDR1 KGHSH and CDR2 LQKENI. CDR3 nucleotides: TGTGCCAGCTCACCACAGGCTGGGGACATTCAGTACTTC. It encodes CASSPQAGDIQYF.

This clonotype was detected many times. The gene calls are TRBV7-3 and TRBJ2-2; D unresolved. The CDR3 is made up of 13 amino acids. Germline V CDR1 and CDR2: SGHTA, FQGTGA. V lost 6 bases to trimming and J lost 2 bases, with 7 bases between them. The CDR3 DNA is TGTGCCAGCAGGGACGGAAACACCGGGGAGCTGTTTTTT. Encoded protein: CASRDGNTGELFF. Using reference TRBV7-3 and TRBJ2-2 for the parts outside the CDR3, the full variable domain is GAGVSQTPSNKVTEKGKYVELRCDPISGHTALYWYRQSLGQGPEFLIYFQGTGAADDSGLPNDRFFAVRPEGSVSTLKIQRTERGDSAVYLCASRDGNTGELFFGEGSRLTVL.

This clonotype was seen many times. The chain employs TRBV5-1 and TRBJ1-1, with TRBD1 matching over 7 bases. CDR1 and CDR2 (germline): SGHRS, YFSETQ. Trimming cost V 4 bases and J 5 bases; bases outside gene matches: 8. This CDR3 region has 14 residues. CDR3 sequence: CASSIRQGGTEAFF. The CDR3 region has the DNA TGCGCCAGCAGCATCCGACAGGGAGGTACTGAAGCTTTCTTT. The full variable domain, in which reference TRBV5-1 and TRBJ1-1 provide the parts outside the CDR3, is KAGVTQTPRYLIKTRGQQVTLSCSPISGHRSVSWYQQTPGQGLQFLFEYFSETQRNKGNFPGRFSGRQFSNSRSEMNVSTLELGDSALYLCASSIRQGGTEAFFGQGTRLTVV.

This clonotype was picked up many times. The chain carries TRBV12-5 and TRBJ1-5; D unresolved. The CDR3 runs to 17 residues. V was trimmed by 5 bases and J by 6 bases, leaving 23 bases between them. CDR1 is LGHNT and CDR2 is FRNRAP in the germline V gene. Here the CDR3 reads CASGPREAPLGSQPQHF. CDR3 nucleotide sequence: TGTGCTAGTGGTCCCCGGGAGGCTCCGCTAGGCAGTCAGCCCCAGCATTTT.

This clonotype was observed many times. J is TRBJ1-1 and V is TRBV15; D gene uncertain. Per the germline V gene, CDR1 is LNHNV and CDR2 is YYDKDF (reference sequence). V was trimmed by 0 bases and J by 2 bases, leaving 13 bases between them. The CDR3 spans 16 residues. DNA of the CDR3: TGTGCCACCAGCAGAGATCGTTTGGGTAGTAACACTGAAGCTTTCTTT. Translation gives CATSRDRLGSNTEAFF.

The gene calls are TRBV20-1 and TRBJ1-4, with a tentative D call TRBD1 (5 bases). V was pared by 7 bases and J by 0 bases, with 15 bases between. CDR1 and CDR2 (germline): DFQATT, SNEGSKA (reference sequence). CDR3 size: 15 residues. CDR3 in DNA: TGCAGTGGTGTAGGGAGGGACTCAACTAATGAAAAACTGTTTTTT. Its translation: CSGVGRDSTNEKLFF.

This clonotype was picked up many times. The chain combines TRBV20-1 with TRBJ1-2; 8 bases align to TRBD1. There are 13 residues in the CDR3. With 6 bases clipped from V and 0 bases from J, the junction kept 3 bases outside the gene matches. Germline lookup yields CDR1 DFQATT and CDR2 SNEGSKA (reference sequence). The CDR3: CSALDRANYGYTF. Here the CDR3 DNA reads TGCAGTGCCCTGGACAGGGCTAACTATGGCTACACCTTC.

This clonotype was seen ten or more times. The J gene is TRBJ1-5, the V gene TRBV6-2 or TRBV6-3; weak D call: TRBD1 (6 bases). V lost 5 bases to trimming and J lost 4 bases, with 15 bases between them. Germline V gene sequence: CDR1 MNHEY, CDR2 SVGEGT. The CDR3 contains 15 residues. DNA for the CDR3: TGTGCCAGCAGTCGCAGCTCAGGGGAAAATCAGCCCCAGCATTTT. Its translation: CASSRSSGENQPQHF.